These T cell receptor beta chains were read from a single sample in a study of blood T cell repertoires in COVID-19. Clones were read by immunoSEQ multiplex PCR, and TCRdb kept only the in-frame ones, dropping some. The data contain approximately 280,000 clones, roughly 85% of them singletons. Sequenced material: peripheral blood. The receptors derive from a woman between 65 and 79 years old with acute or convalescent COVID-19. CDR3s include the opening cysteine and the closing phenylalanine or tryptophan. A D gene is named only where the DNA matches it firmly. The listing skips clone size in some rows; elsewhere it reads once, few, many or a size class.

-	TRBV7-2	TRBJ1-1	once	TGTGCCAGCAGCTCATCCCGGGTACTCCATGAAGCTTTCTTT	CASSSSRVLHEAFF
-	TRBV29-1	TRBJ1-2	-	TGCAGCGTTGCAGGCGGGGGATCCAACTATGGCTACACCTTC	CSVAGGGSNYGYTF
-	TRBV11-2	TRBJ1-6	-	TGTGCCAGCAGCTTAGAGGGGGGTGTTTCACCCCTCCACTTT	CASSLEGGVSPLHF
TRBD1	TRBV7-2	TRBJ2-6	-	TGTGCCAGCAGCTGGACAGGAACCTCCTCCGGGGCCAACGTCCTGACTTTC	CASSWTGTSSGANVLTF
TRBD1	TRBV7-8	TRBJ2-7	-	TGTGCCAGCAGCCACCGACAGGGTGGTGGTTACTACGAAGAGCAGTACTTC	CASSHRQGGGYYEEQYF
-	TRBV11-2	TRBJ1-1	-	TGTGCCAGCAGCTTCCGACTGGCCACTGAAGCTTTCTTT	CASSFRLATEAFF
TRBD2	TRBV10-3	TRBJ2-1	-	TGTGCCATCAGTGAGAGGAATCCCTCTAGCGGGGGGGCCCGAGAGCAGTTCTTC	CAISERNPSSGGAREQFF
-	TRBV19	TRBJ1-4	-	TGTGCCAGTAGTATACAGGGAACAACTAATGAAAAACTGTTTTTT	CASSIQGTTNEKLFF
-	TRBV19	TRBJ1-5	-	TGTGCCAGTAGTGTGGCAGTCAATCAGCCCCAGCATTTT	CASSVAVNQPQHF
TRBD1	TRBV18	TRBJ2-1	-	TGTGCCAGCTCACCCCGACAGGGCCCCTCCAATGAGCAGTTCTTC	CASSPRQGPSNEQFF
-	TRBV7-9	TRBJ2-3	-	TGTGCCAGCCAGGCAGCACCCAACACCGCAGATACGCAGTATTTT	CASQAAPNTADTQYF
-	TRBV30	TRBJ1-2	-	TGTGCTTGGGAGGGGAACTATGGCTACACCTTC	CAWEGNYGYTF
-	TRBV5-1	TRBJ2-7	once	TGCGCCAGCAGCCCAGTTCGGGGGGCCCTCTCCTACGAGCAGTACTTC	CASSPVRGALSYEQYF
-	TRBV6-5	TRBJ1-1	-	TGTGCCAGTGCCGACCGGAACAGGGAAGAAGCTTTCTTT	CASADRNREEAFF
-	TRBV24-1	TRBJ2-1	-	TGTGCCACCAGTGATTTGCGGGGGAGCTCCTACAATGAGCAGTTCTTC	CATSDLRGSSYNEQFF
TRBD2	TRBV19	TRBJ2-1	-	TGTGCCAGTAGTCCTAGCGGGGGGTACAATGAGCAGTTCTTC	CASSPSGGYNEQFF
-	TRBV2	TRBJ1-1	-	TGTGCCAGCAGCTCAACCGCCAGCACGCGGTTT	CASSSTASTRF
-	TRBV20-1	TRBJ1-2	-	TGCAGTGCTGGCTTCGGCTACACCTTC	CSAGFGYTF
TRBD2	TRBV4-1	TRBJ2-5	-	TGCGCCAGCAGCCGCGGGGGGCTACCAGAAGAGACCCAGTACTTC	CASSRGGLPEETQYF
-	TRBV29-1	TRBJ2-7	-	TGCAGCGTTATCCGGGGGTACGAGCAGTACTTC	CSVIRGYEQYF
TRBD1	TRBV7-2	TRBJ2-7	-	TGTGCCAGCAGCTTAGTTGCGGACAGGGGGTACGAGCAGTACTTC	CASSLVADRGYEQYF
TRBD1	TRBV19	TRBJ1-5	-	TGTGCCAGTAGCCCAGGGGGGACGGATAATCAGCCCCAGCATTTT	CASSPGGTDNQPQHF
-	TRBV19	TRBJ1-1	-	TGTGCCAGTAGGGGGCCCACTGAAGCTTTCTTT	CASRGPTEAFF
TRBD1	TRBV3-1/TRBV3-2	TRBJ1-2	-	TGTGCCAGCAGCGCGACAGGGGGTAGGGGTGGCTACACCTTC	CASSATGGRGGYTF
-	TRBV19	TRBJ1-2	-	TGTGCCAGTAGGACAGCAGGGTCCCTGCTCATGGGTGGCTACACCTTC	CASRTAGSLLMGGYTF
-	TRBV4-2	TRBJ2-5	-	TGTGCCAGCAGCCAGGAGACTACAACCCAAGAGACCCAGTACTTC	CASSQETTTQETQYF
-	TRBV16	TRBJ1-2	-	TGTGCCAGCAGCCAATTAGCGCGGAGTTCCTATGGCTACACCTTC	CASSQLARSSYGYTF
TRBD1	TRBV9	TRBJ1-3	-	TGTGCCAGCAGCGCAAAAACAGGGGCTCGGGACACCATATATTTT	CASSAKTGARDTIYF
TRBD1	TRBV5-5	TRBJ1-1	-	TGTGCCAGCAGCTTCCTTACGACAGGGGTAACTGAAGCTTTCTTT	CASSFLTTGVTEAFF
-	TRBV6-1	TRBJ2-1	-	TGTGCCAGCAGTGAATTGCAGAATGAGCAGTTCTTC	CASSELQNEQFF
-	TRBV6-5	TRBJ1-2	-	TGTGCCAGCAGTTACGAGGCAATGTGGGGCTACACCTTC	CASSYEAMWGYTF
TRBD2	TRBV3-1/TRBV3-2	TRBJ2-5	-	TGTGCCAGCAGCCAAGCGGTGCCTGCGGGGGGACAGACCCAGTACTTC	CASSQAVPAGGQTQYF
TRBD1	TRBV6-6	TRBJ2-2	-	TGTGCCAGCAGTTTCGGGACAGGCGAGACCGGGGAGCTGTTTTTT	CASSFGTGETGELFF
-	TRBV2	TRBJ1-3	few	TGTGCCAGCAGTGACAGGGCTGGAAACACCATATATTTT	CASSDRAGNTIYF
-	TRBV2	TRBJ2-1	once	TGTGCCAGCAGTGGGGGTCGGGGCTCCTACAATGAGCAGTTCTTC	CASSGGRGSYNEQFF
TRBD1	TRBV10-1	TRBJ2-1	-	TGCGCCAGCAGTGGAGCTGGGACAGGGAAAATCGATGAGCAGTTCTTC	CASSGAGTGKIDEQFF
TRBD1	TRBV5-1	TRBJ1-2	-	TGCGCCAGCCGTCTCGGGACAGGGAAGTCTGGCTACACCTTC	CASRLGTGKSGYTF
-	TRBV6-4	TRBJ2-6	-	TGTGCCAGCAGTGAGAGGGCTGGGGCCAACGTCCTGACTTTC	CASSERAGANVLTF
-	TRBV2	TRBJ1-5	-	TGTGCCAGCAGTGATCAGGGGCTATTTCAGCCCCAGCATTTT	CASSDQGLFQPQHF
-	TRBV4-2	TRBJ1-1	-	TGTGCCAGCAGCCAAGAAATTACGGGAGAAACTGAAGCTTTCTTT	CASSQEITGETEAFF